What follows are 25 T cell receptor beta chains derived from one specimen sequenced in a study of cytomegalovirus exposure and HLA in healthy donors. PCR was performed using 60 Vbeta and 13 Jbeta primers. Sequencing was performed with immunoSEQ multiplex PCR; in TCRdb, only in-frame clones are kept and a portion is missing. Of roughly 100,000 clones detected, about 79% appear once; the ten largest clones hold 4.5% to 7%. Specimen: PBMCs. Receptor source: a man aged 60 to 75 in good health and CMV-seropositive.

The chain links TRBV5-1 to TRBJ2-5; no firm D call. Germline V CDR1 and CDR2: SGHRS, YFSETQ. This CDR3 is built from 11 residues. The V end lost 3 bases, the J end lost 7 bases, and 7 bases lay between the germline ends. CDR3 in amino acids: CASSSSGTQYF. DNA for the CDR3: TGCGCCAGCAGCTCCTCGGGGACCCAGTACTTC.

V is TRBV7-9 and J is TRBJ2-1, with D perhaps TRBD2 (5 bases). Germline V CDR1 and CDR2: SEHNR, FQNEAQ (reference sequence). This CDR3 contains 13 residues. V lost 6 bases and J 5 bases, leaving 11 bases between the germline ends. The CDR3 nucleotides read TGTGCCAGCAGACTAGGACGGAACAATGAGCAGTTCTTC. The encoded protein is CASRLGRNNEQFF.

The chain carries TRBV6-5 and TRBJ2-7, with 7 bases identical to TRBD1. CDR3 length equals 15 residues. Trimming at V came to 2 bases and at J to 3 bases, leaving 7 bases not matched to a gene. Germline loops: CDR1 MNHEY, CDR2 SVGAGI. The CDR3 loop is CASSYRGLLGYEQYF. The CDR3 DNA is TGTGCCAGCAGTTACAGGGGGCTATTGGGCTACGAGCAGTACTTC.

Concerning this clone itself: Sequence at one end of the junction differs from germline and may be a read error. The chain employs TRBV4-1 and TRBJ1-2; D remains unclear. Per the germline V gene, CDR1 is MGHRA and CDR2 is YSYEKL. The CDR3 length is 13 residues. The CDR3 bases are TGTGCCAGCAGCCAAGGAAATGGGCTTGGCTACACCTTC. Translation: CASSQGNGLGYTF.

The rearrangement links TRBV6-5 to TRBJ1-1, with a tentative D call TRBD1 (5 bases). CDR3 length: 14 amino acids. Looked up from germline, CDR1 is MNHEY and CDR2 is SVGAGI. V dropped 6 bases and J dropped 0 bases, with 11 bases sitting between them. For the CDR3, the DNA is TGTGCCAGCAGGGAAGGGGTCCTGAACACTGAAGCTTTCTTT. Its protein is CASREGVLNTEAFF.

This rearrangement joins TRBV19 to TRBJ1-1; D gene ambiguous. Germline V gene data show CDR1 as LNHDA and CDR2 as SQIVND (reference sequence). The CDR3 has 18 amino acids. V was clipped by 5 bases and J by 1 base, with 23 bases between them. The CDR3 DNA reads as TGTGCCAGTAGTGCTGAGGGTCCGACGGCTATTCGGAACACTGAAGCTTTCTTT. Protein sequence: CASSAEGPTAIRNTEAFF. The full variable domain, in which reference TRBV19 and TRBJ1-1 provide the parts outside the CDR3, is DGGITQSPKYLFRKEGQNVTLSCEQNLNHDAMYWYRQDPGQGLRLIYYSQIVNDFQKGDIAEGYSVSREKKESFPLTVTSAQKNPTAFYLCASSAEGPTAIRNTEAFFGQGTRLTVV.

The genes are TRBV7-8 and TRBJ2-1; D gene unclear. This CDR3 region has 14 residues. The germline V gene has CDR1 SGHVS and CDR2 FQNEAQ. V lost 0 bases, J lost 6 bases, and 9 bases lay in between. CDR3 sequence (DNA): TGTGCCAGCAGCTTAGCGCTAGAATCCAATGAGCAGTTCTTC. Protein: CASSLALESNEQFF.

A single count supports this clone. The CDR3 region is CSVEDGTIYSTDTEAFF. CDR3 sequence (DNA): TGCAGCGTTGAAGATGGGACTATTTATTCAACGGACACTGAAGCTTTCTTT. This rearrangement joins TRBV29-1 to TRBJ1-1, with D maybe TRBD1 (5 bases). The CDR3 is 17 amino acids. Looked up from germline, CDR1 is SQVTM and CDR2 is ANQGSEA. The germline V and J ends were trimmed by 0 bases and 3 bases, with 20 bases remaining between them.

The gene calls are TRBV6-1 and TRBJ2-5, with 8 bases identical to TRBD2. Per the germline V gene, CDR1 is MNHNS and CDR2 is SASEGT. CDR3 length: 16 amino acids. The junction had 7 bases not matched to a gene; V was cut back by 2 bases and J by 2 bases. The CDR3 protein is CASSESAGGQQETQYF. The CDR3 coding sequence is TGTGCCAGCAGTGAATCGGCGGGAGGCCAACAAGAGACCCAGTACTTC.

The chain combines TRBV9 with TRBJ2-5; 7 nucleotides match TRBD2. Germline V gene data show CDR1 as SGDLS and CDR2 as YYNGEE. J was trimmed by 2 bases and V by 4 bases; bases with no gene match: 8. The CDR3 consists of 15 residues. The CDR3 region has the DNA TGTGCCAGCAGCAACCTTCAGGGAGGGCAAGAGACCCAGTACTTC. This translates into CASSNLQGGQETQYF. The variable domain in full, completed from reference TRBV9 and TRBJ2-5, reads DSGVTQTPKHLITATGQRVTLRCSPRSGDLSVYWYQQSLDQGLQFLIQYYNGEERAKGNILERFSAQQFPDLHSELNLSSLELGDSALYFCASSNLQGGQETQYFGPGTRLLVL.

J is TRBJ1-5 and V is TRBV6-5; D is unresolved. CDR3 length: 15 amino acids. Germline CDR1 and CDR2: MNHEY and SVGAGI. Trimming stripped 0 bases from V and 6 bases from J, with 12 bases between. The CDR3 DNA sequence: TGTGCCAGCAGTTACTCTGGCAAGGAGGGTCAGCCCCAGCATTTT. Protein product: CASSYSGKEGQPQHF.

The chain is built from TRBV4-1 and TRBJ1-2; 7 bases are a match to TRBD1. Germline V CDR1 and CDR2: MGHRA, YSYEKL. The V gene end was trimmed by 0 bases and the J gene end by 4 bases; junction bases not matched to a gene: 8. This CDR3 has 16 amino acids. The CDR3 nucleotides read TGCGCCAGCAGCCAAGATCTGGGTGGGACAGCCTATGGCTACACCTTC. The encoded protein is CASSQDLGGTAYGYTF.

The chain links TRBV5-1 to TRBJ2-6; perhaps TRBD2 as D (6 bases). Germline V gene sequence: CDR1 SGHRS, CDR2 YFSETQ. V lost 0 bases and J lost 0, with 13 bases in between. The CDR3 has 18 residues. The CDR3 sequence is CASSLGPRGSSGANVLTF. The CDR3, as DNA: TGCGCCAGCAGCTTGGGGCCCCGGGGGAGCTCTGGGGCCAACGTCCTGACTTTC.

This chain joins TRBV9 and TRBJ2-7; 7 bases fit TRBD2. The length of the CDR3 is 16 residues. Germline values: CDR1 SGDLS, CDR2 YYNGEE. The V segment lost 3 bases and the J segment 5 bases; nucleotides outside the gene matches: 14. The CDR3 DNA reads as TGTGCCAGCAGCGCACCTATTAGCGGGTCTACGGACGAGCAGTACTTC. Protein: CASSAPISGSTDEQYF. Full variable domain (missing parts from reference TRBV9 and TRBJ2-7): DSGVTQTPKHLITATGQRVTLRCSPRSGDLSVYWYQQSLDQGLQFLIQYYNGEERAKGNILERFSAQQFPDLHSELNLSSLELGDSALYFCASSAPISGSTDEQYFGPGTRLTVT.

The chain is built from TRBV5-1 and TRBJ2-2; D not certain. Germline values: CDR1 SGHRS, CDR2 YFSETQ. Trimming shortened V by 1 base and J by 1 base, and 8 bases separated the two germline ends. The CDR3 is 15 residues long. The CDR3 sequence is CASSLQSGNTGELFF. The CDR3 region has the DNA TGCGCCAGCAGCTTGCAATCGGGGAACACCGGGGAGCTGTTTTTT.

CDR3 in DNA: TGTGCCAGCAGCCCCTCCAGCGAGCAGTACTTC. It encodes CASSPSSEQYF. This sequence joins TRBV7-8 and TRBJ2-7; unclear D gene. Looked up from germline, CDR1 is SGHVS and CDR2 is FQNEAQ. The V gene lost 5 bases and the J gene lost 6 bases, with 8 bases spanning the gap. There are 11 residues in the CDR3.

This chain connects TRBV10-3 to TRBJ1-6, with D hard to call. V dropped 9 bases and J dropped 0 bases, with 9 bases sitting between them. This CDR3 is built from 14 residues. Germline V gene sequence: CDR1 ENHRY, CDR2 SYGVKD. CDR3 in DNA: TGTGCCATTACAGAGAGCTCCTATAATTCACCCCTCCACTTT. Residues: CAITESSYNSPLHF.

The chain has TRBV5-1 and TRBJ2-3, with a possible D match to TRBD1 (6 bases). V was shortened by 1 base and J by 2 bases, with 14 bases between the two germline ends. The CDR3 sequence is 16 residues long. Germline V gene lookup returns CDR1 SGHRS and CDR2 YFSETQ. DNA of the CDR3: TGCGCCAGCAGCTTGACACAGGGCGGATACACAGATACGCAGTATTTT. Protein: CASSLTQGGYTDTQYF.

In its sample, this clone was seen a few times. This chain's CDR3 is CASRPRAGPMNTEAFF. The CDR3 DNA reads as TGTGCCAGCAGACCCCGGGCAGGGCCCATGAACACTGAAGCTTTCTTT. The chain combines TRBV11-2 with TRBJ1-1; perhaps TRBD1 as D (5 bases). Trimming shortened V by 6 bases and J by 0 bases, and 17 bases separated the two germline ends. Germline CDR1 and CDR2: SGHAT and FQNNGV. The CDR3 is 16 amino acids.

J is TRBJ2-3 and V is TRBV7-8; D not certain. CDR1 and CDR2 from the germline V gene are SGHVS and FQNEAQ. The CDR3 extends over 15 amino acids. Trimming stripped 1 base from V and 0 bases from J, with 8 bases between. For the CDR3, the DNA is TGTGCCAGCAGCTTAGACTCAGGCAGCACAGATACGCAGTATTTT. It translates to CASSLDSGSTDTQYF. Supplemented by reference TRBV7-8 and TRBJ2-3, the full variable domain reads GAGVSQSPRYKVAKRGQDVALRCDPISGHVSLFWYQQALGQGPEFLTYFQNEAQLDKSGLPSDRFFAERPEGSVSTLKIQRTQQEDSAVYLCASSLDSGSTDTQYFGPGTRLTVL.

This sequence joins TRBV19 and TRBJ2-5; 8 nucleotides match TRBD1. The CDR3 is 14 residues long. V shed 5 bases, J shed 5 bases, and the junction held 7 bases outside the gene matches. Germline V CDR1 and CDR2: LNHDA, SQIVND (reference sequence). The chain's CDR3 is CASSSQGARETQYF. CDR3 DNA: TGTGCCAGTAGTTCCCAGGGGGCGAGGGAGACCCAGTACTTC.

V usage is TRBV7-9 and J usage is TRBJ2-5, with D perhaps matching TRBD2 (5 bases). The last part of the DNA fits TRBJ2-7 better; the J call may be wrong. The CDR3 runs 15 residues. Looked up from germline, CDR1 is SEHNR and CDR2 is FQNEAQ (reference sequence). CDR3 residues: CASSFRGQLYHEQYF. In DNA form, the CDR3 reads TGTGCCAGCAGCTTTCGAGGGCAGCTGTACCACGAGCAGTACTTC.

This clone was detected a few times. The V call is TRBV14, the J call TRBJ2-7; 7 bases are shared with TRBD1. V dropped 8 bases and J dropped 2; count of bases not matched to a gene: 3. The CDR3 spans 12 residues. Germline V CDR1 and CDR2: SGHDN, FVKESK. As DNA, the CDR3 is TGTGCCAGCCAACAGGGGACCTACGAGCAGTACTTC. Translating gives CASQQGTYEQYF.

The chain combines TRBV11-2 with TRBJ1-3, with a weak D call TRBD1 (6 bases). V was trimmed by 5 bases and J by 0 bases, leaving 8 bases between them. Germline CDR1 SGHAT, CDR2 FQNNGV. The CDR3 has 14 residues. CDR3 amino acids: CASSQGSSGNTIYF. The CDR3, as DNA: TGTGCCAGCAGCCAGGGGAGCTCTGGAAACACCATATATTTT.

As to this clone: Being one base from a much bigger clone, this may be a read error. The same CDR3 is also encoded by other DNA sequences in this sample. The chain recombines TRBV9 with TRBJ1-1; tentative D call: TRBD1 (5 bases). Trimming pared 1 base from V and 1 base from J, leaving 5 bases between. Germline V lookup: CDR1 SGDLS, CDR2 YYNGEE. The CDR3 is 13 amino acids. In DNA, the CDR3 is TGTGCCAGCAGCGTAACAGGGAACACTGAAGCTTTCTTT. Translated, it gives CASSVTGNTEAFF.